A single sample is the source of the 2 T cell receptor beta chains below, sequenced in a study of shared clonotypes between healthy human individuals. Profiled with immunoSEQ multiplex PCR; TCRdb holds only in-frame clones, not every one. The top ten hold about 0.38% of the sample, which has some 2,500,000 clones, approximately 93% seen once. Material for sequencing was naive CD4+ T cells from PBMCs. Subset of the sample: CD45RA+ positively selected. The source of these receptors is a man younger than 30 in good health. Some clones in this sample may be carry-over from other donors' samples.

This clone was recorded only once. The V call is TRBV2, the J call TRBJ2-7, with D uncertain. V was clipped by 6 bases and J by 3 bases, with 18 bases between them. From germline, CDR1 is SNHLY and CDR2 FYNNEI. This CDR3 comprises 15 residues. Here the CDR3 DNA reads TGTGCCAGCAGGGCTGTTCCTTTTGGGGACTACGAGCAGTACTTC. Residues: CASRAVPFGDYEQYF.

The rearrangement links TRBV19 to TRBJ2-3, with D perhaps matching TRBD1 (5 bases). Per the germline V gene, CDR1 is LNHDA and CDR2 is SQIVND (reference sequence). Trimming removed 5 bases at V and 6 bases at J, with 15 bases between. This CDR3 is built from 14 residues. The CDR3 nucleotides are TGTGCCAGTAGTTCCGCCGGAAGGGGCGATACGCAGTATTTT. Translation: CASSSAGRGDTQYF. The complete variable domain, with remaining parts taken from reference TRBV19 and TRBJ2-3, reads DGGITQSPKYLFRKEGQNVTLSCEQNLNHDAMYWYRQDPGQGLRLIYYSQIVNDFQKGDIAEGYSVSREKKESFPLTVTSAQKNPTAFYLCASSSAGRGDTQYFGPGTRLTVL.